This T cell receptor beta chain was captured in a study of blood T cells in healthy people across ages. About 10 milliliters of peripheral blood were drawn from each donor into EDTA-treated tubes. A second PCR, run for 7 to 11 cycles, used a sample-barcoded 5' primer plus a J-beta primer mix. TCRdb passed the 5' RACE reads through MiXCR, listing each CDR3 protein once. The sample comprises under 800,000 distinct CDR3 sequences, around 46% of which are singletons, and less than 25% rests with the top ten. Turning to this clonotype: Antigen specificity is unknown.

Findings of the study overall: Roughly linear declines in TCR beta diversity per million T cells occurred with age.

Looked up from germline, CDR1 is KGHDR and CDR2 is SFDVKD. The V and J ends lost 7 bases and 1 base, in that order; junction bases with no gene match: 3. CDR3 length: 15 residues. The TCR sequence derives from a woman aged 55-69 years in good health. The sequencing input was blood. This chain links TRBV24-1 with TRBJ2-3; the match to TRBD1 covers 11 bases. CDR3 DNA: TGTGCCACCAGAGGGACAGGGGGGGGCACAGATACGCAGTATTTT. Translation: CATRGTGGGTDTQYF.